This is a list of T cell receptor beta chains from one sample in a study of OX40 agonist ivuxolimab in advanced cancers. Data came from immunoSEQ multiplex PCR; TCRdb stores just in-frame clones and leaves some out. The sample has about 78,000 clones, 92% seen once; the top ten hold under 3.5%. The sample was CD4+ or CD8+ T cells sorted from blood, taken in a trial of the OX40 agonist ivuxolimab. These receptors were obtained from an adult with an advanced solid tumor such as melanoma, head and neck, liver or kidney cancer. CDR3s include the opening cysteine and the closing phenylalanine or tryptophan. D genes are given only for firm matches. Expanded clones get a size class; other rows say once, few or many, or leave the size out.

d_call,j_call,v_call,cdr3_length,clone_size,cdr3_nt,cdr3_aa
NA,TRBJ2-4,TRBV5-4,16,NA,TGTGCCAGCAGCTTGGGACGCATACAAGCCAAAAACATTCAGTACTTC,CASSLGRIQAKNIQYF
NA,TRBJ1-3,TRBV5-6,14,NA,TGTGCCAGCAGCTCAGCGAGCTCTGGAAACACCATATATTTT,CASSSASSGNTIYF
NA,TRBJ2-3,TRBV19,12,NA,TGTGCCAGTCGGTGGGGCACAGATACGCAGTATTTT,CASRWGTDTQYF
NA,TRBJ2-7,TRBV13,13,NA,TGTGCCAGCAGCTTAGGGAGAAGCTACGAGCAGTACTTC,CASSLGRSYEQYF
NA,TRBJ1-2,TRBV10-3,13,NA,TGTGCCATCAGTGAGTCCGGGGTTGGTGGCTACACCTTC,CAISESGVGGYTF
TRBD1,TRBJ2-7,TRBV5-6,15,NA,TGTGCCAGCAGCCGGCCCCCGGGACAGGCCTACGAGCAGTACTTC,CASSRPPGQAYEQYF
TRBD1,TRBJ1-2,TRBV5-6,16,NA,TGTGCCAGCAGCTTTATAACAGGGGGGACTAACTATGGCTACACCTTC,CASSFITGGTNYGYTF
TRBD1,TRBJ2-1,TRBV27,16,NA,TGTGCCAGCAGTTCCACACAGGGGGCATCCTACAATGAGCAGTTCTTC,CASSSTQGASYNEQFF
NA,TRBJ1-2,TRBV28,17,NA,TGTGCCAGCAGTACCCAAACACAGGGACCGCAACACTATGGCTACACCTTC,CASSTQTQGPQHYGYTF
TRBD1,TRBJ1-2,TRBV10-3,13,NA,TGTGCCATCAGTGAGGAGGGGGCGAATGGCTACACCTTC,CAISEEGANGYTF
NA,TRBJ1-4,TRBV6-1,17,once,TGTGCCAGCAGTGAACCGTCCAAGGTGTCCCTTAATGAAAAACTGTTTTTT,CASSEPSKVSLNEKLFF
TRBD2,TRBJ2-3,TRBV5-1,15,NA,TGCGCCAGCAGCTCGAGCGGGGCCATCACAGATACGCAGTATTTT,CASSSSGAITDTQYF
NA,TRBJ2-1,TRBV11-1,14,NA,TGTGCCAGCAGCGGGACCCTCCTGATTGGTGAGCAGTTCTTC,CASSGTLLIGEQFF
TRBD1,TRBJ2-1,TRBV19,14,NA,TGTGCCACCAAGGGGGGACAGGGGGTTGGTGAGCAGTTCTTC,CATKGGQGVGEQFF
NA,TRBJ1-2,TRBV6-5,15,NA,TGTGCCAGCAGTGCCCGGGGCTGGGAAAACTATGGCTACACCTTC,CASSARGWENYGYTF